This entry is about one TCR beta chain. Antigen specificity is unknown. These data are taken from a study of T cell repertoires in cytomegalovirus infection. Across the whole study: Well-studied HLA-B-restricted epitopes and recently identified HLA-C-restricted epitopes of CMV were both used in the study. Matching HLA type, along with CMV infection, was indicated by public TCR beta signatures.

Germline CDR1 and CDR2: SEHNR and FQNEAQ (reference sequence). Trimming took 5 bases from V and 6 from J; bases not matched to a gene: 12. The CDR3 is 16 amino acids. TCRdb called the reads again in MiXCR, with one record for every CDR3 protein. The profile shows approximately 770,000 distinct CDR3 sequences, under 35% of them singletons. The specimen comprised cultured CD8+ T cells from PBMCs, sampled from culture after CMV antigen stimulation. This TCR came from a human donor in good health (CMV status not recorded). Some clones in this sample may be carry-over from other donors' samples. This chain links TRBV7-9 with TRBJ2-1; 8 positions agree with TRBD2. This chain's CDR3 is CASSPPGGDGLNEQFF. Here the CDR3 DNA reads TGTGCCAGCAGCCCGCCCGGGGGGGACGGCCTCAATGAGCAGTTCTTC.